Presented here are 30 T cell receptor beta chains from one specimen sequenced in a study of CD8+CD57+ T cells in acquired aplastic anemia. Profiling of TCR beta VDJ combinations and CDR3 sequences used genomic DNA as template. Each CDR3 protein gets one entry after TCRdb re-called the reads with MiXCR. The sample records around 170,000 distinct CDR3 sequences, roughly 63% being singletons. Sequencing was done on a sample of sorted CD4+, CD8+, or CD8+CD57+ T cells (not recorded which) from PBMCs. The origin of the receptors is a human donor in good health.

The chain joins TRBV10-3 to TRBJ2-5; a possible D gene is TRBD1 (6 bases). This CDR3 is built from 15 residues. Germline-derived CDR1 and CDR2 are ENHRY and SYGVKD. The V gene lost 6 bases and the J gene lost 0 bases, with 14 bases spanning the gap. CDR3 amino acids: CAISWTDLYQETQYF. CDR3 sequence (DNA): TGTGCCATCAGCTGGACAGATCTGTACCAAGAGACCCAGTACTTC.

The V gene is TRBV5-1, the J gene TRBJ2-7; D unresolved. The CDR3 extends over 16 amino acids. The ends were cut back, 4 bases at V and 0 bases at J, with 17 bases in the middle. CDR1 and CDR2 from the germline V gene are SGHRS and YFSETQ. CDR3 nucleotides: TGCGCCAGCAGCGCACGCACGTGGAGCGTCTCCTACGAGCAGTACTTC. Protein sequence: CASSARTWSVSYEQYF. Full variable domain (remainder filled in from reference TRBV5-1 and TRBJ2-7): KAGVTQTPRYLIKTRGQQVTLSCSPISGHRSVSWYQQTPGQGLQFLFEYFSETQRNKGNFPGRFSGRQFSNSRSEMNVSTLELGDSALYLCASSARTWSVSYEQYFGPGTRLTVT.

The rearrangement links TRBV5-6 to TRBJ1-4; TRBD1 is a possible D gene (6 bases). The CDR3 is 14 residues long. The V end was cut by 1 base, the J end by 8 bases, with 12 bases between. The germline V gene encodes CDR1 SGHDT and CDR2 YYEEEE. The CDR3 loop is CASSLKQGLEKLFF. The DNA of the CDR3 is TGTGCCAGCAGCTTGAAACAGGGACTCGAAAAACTGTTTTTT.

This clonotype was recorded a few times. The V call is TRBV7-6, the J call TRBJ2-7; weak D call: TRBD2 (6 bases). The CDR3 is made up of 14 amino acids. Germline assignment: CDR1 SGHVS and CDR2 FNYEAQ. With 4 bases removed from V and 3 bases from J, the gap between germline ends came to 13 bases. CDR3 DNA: TGTGCCAGCAGCTCGGCGGGACGCAACTACGAGCAGTACTTC. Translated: CASSSAGRNYEQYF.

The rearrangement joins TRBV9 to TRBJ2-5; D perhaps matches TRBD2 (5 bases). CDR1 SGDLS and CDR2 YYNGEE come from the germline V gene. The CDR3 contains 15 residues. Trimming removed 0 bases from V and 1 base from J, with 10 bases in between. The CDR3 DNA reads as TGTGCCAGCAGCGTAGGTAACAGCGGCCAAGAGACCCAGTACTTC. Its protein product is CASSVGNSGQETQYF.

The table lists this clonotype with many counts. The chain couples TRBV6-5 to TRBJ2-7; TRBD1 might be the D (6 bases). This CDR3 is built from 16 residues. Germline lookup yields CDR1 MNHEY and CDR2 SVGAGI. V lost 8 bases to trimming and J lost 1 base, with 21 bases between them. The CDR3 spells CASGITGTKGSYEQYF. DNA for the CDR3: TGTGCCAGCGGAATAACCGGGACAAAGGGATCCTACGAGCAGTACTTC.

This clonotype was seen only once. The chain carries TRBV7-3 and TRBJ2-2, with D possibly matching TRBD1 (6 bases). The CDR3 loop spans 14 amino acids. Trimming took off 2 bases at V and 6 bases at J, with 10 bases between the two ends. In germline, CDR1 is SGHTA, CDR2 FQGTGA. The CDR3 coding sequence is TGTGCCAGCAGCTTATCAGGGGCTGCCGGGGAGCTGTTTTTT. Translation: CASSLSGAAGELFF.

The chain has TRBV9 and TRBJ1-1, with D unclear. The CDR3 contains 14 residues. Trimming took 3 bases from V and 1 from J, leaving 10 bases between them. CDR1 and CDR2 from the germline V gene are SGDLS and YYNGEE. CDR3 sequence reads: CASSALRENTEAFF. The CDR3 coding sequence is TGTGCCAGCAGCGCACTAAGAGAGAACACTGAAGCTTTCTTT.

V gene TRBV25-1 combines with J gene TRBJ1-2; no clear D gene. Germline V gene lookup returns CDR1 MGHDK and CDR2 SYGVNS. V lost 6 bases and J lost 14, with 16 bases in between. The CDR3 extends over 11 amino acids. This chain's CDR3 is CASSQDTGKTF. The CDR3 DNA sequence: TGTGCCAGCAGCCAAGATACCGGTAAAACCTTC.

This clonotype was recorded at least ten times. DNA for the CDR3: TGTGCCAGCAGTCGAAGACTAGGTCTCTACGAGCAGTACTTC. Encoded protein: CASSRRLGLYEQYF. V usage is TRBV27 and J usage is TRBJ2-7; maybe TRBD2 (6 bases). This CDR3 is built from 14 residues. Germline loops: CDR1 MNHEY, CDR2 SMNVEV (reference sequence). Trimming shortened V by 5 bases and J by 3 bases, and 14 bases separated the two germline ends.

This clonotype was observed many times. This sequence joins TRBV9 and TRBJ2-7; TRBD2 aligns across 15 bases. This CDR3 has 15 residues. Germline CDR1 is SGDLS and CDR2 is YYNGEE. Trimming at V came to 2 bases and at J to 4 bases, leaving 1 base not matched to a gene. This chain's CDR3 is CASSVGLAGGYEQYF. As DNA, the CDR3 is TGTGCCAGCAGCGTGGGACTAGCGGGAGGTTACGAGCAGTACTTC.

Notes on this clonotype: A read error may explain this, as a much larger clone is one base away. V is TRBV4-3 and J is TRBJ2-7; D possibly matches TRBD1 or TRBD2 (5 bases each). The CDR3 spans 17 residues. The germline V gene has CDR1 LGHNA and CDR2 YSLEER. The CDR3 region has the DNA TGCGTCAGCAGCCAAGATTGGGGCGGAGCGGCCTCCTACGAGCAGTACTTC. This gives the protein CVSSQDWGGAASYEQYF.

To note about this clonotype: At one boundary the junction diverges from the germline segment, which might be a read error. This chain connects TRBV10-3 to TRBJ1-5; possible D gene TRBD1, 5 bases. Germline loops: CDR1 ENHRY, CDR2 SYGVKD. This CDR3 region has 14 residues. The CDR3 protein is CASSGREPNQPQHF. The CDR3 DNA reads TGTGCCAGCAGTGGCAGGGAACCCAATCAGCCCCAGCATTTT.

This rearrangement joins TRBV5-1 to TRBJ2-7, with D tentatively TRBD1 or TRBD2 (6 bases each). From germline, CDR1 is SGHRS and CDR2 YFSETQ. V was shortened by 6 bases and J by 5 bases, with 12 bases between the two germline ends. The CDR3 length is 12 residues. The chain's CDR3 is CASNKGGHEQYF. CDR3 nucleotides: TGCGCCAGCAACAAGGGGGGCCACGAGCAGTACTTC.

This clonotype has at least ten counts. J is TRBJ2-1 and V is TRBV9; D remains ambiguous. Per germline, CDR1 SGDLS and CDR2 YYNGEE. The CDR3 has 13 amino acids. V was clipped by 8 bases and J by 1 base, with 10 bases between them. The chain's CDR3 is CASSVGSYNEQFF. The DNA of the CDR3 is TGTGCCAGTAGTGTGGGATCCTACAATGAGCAGTTCTTC.

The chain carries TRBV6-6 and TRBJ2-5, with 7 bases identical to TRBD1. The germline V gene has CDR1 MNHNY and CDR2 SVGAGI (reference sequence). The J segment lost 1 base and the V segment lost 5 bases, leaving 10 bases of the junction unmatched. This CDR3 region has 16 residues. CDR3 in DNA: TGTGCCAGCAGTGAAATAGGAACAGGGGTCCAAGAGACCCAGTACTTC. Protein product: CASSEIGTGVQETQYF.

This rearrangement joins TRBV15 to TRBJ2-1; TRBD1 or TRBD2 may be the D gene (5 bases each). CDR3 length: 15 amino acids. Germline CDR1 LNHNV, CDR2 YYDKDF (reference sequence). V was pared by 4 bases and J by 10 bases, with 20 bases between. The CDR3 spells CATSNPGPVRSEQFF. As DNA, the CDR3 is TGTGCCACCAGCAATCCGGGACCCGTTCGGTCCGAGCAGTTCTTC.

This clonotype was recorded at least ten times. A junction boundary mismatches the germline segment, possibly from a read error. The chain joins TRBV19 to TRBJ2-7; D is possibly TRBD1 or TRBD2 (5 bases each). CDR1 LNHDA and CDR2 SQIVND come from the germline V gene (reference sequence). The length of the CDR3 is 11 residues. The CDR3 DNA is TGTGCCAGTAGTGCGACCGGGACGATGAACTTC. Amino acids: CASSATGTMNF. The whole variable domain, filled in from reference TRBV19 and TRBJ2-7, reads DGGITQSPKYLFRKEGQNVTLSCEQNLNHDAMYWYRQDPGQGLRLIYYSQIVNDFQKGDIAEGYSVSREKKESFPLTVTSAQKNPTAFYLCASSATGTMNFGPGTRLTVT.

The CDR3 coding sequence is TGCGCCAGCAGCTTACTGACTAGCGGGGATCAAGAGACCCAGTACTTC. This translates into CASSLLTSGDQETQYF. The V call is TRBV5-1, the J call TRBJ2-5, with 11 bases aligning to TRBD2. Germline-derived CDR1 and CDR2 are SGHRS and YFSETQ. J gave up 2 bases and V 2 bases, and 5 bases lay outside the gene matches. The CDR3 spans 16 residues.

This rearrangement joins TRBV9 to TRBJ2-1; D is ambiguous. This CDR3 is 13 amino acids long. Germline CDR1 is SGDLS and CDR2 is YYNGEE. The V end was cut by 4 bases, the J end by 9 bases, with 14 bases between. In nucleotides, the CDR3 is TGTGCCAGCAGCCCAGTGGGCTTTGCTGAGCAGTTCTTC. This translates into CASSPVGFAEQFF.

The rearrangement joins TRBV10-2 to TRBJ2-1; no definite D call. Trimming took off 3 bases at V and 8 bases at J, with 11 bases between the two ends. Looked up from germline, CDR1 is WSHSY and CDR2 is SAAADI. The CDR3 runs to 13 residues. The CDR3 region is CASSDPGNDEQFF. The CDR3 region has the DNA TGCGCCAGCAGTGACCCCGGTAACGATGAGCAGTTCTTC.

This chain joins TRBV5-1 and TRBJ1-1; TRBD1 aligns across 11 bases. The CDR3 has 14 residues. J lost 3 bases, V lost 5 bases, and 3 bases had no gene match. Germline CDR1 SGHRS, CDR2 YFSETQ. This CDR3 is CASSGQGAHTEAFF. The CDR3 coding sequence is TGCGCCAGCAGTGGACAGGGGGCGCACACTGAAGCTTTCTTT.

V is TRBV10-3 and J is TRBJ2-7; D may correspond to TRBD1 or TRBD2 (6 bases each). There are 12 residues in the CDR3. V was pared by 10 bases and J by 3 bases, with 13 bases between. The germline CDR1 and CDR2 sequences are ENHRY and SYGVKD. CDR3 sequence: CATSAGHYEQYF. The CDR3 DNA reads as TGTGCCACCAGCGCGGGACACTACGAGCAGTACTTC.

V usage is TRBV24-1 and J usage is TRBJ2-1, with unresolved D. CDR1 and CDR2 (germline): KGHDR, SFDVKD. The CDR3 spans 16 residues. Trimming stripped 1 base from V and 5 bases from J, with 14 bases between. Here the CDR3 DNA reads TGTGCCACCAGTGATTTCGTCAAAAATAATAACAATGAGCAGTTCTTC. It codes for CATSDFVKNNNNEQFF.

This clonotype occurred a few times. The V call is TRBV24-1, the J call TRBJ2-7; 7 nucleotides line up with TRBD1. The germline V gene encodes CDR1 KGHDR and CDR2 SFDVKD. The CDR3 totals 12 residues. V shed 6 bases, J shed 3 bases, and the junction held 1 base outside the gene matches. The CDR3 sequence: CATSWDSYEQYF. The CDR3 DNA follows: TGTGCCACCAGTTGGGACAGCTACGAGCAGTACTTC.

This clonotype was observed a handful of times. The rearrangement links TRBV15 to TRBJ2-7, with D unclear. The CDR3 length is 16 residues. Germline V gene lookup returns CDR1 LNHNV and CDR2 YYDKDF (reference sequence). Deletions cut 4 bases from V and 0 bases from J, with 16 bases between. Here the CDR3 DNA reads TGTGCCACCAGCATCGGAGTGAATCTCATCTCCTACGAGCAGTACTTC. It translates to CATSIGVNLISYEQYF.

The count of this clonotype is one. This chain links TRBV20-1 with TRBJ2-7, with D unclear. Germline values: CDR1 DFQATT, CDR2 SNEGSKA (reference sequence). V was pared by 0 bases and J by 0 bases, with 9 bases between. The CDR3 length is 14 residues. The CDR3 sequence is CSAREGSSSYEQYF. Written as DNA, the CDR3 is TGCAGTGCTAGAGAGGGTAGTTCCTCCTACGAGCAGTACTTC.

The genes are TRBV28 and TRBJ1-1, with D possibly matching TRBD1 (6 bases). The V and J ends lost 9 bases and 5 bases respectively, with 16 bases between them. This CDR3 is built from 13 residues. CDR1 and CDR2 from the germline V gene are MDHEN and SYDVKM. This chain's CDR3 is CASRYGGLTEAFF. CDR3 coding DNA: TGTGCCAGTCGGTACGGGGGGCTTACTGAAGCTTTCTTT.

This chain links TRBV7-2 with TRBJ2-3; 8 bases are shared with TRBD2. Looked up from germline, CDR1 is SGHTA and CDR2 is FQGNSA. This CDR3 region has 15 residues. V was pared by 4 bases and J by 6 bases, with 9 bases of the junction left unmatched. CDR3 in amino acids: CASSSDGRAVDTQYF. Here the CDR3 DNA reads TGTGCCAGCAGCTCGGACGGGAGGGCCGTGGATACGCAGTATTTT. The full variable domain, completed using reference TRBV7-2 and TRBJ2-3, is GAGVSQSPSNKVTEKGKDVELRCDPISGHTALYWYRQSLGQGLEFLIYFQGNSAPDKSGLPSDRFSAERTGGSVSTLTIQRTQQEDSAVYLCASSSDGRAVDTQYFGPGTRLTVL.

CDR3 nucleotides: TGCAGTGCTAACTACCCGGGGACGGGTAGGGATACGCAGTATTTT. Amino acids: CSANYPGTGRDTQYF. The V and J genes are TRBV20-1 and TRBJ2-3; D assignment may be TRBD1 or TRBD2 (5 bases each). With 4 bases removed from V and 6 bases from J, the gap between germline ends came to 20 bases. The V gene's germline CDR1 is DFQATT and CDR2 SNEGSKA (reference sequence). This CDR3 region has 15 residues.